This T cell receptor (beta chain) was captured in a study of CD8 T cells in Susac syndrome (dated by TCRdb to about 2019). Notes on the research overall: The study used repertoire sequencing to test whether antigen drove CD8+ T cell activation and differentiation in Susac syndrome. Clonality of the CD8+ T cell repertoire was compared between around 13 healthy donors, approximately 14 Susac syndrome patients and fewer than 16 multiple sclerosis patients. The paper as a whole reports these results and caveats: The number of individuals in the TCR sequencing and HLA analysis was acknowledged as relatively small.

RNA was extracted using the RNeasy kit, and about 0.45 to 1 ug of the RNA was reverse transcribed with random hexamers. The immunoSEQ multiplex PCR assay, which covers 54 Vbeta and 13 Jbeta segments, was used to amplify TCR beta CDR3 regions. PCR amplification bias was corrected using a synthetic template baseline for primer optimization and computational correction. In the paper's pipeline: Reads were annotated to V, D and J genes per IMGT and analyzed with immunoSEQ Analyzer, keeping only productive sequences. Clonality was computed as one minus Shannon entropy normalized by log2 of the number of productive unique sequences. For each patient and control, public and private clones were evaluated among the 100 most prevalent clones. Susac-specific clones were defined as absent from healthy and MS cohorts, around 980 published viral clones and other ImmuneACCESS disease sequences. The raw public data were reprocessed by TCRdb itself: fastp quality trimming at Q25, MiXCR clonotype calling, in-frame beta chains only. Under each unique CDR3 protein, matching rows form one entry showing the most common genes and DNA. The authors' filters were not applied to this entry. This sample gives roughly 110,000 distinct CDR3 sequences in total; roughly 90% of them show up just once. 0.12% of the sample is in the top ten clones.

This clonotype was recorded only once. Its antigen is unknown. Base qualities are not recorded, but no much larger clone differs from it by a single base. A lone read is weak support. Peripheral blood CD8+ and CD4+ T cells from healthy donors, Susac syndrome patients and multiple sclerosis patients were profiled using high-throughput TCR beta sequencing. Healthy donors were age- and sex-matched controls. CD8+ TEMRA cells were enriched by FACS, while bulk CD8+ and CD4+ T cells were purified by magnetic negative isolation. Blood was drawn into EDTA tubes, processed within 24 hours, and PBMCs were isolated by density gradient centrifugation. PBMCs intended for TCR sequencing were frozen in liquid nitrogen and were later thawed in a 37 degrees C water bath. Purity of sorted or isolated CD4+, CD8+ and CD8+ TEMRA cells was at least 90%. The receptor comes from a human donor in good health. The sequencing input was CD8+ T cells from PBMCs.

The CDR3 region reads CASSRGTGTEAFF. The DNA sequence is given as TGTGCCAGTAGTAGGGGGACAGGCACTGAAGCTTTCTTT. The receptor chain draws on TRBV19 and TRBJ1-1; 8 bases in the junction line up with TRBD1. The germline V gene encodes CDR1 LNHDA and CDR2 SQIVND (reference sequence). Measured from the cysteine to the phenylalanine, the CDR3 is 13 residues long. Of the read, only the CDR3 DNA is kept; its 39 bases are in frame from base 1. Trimming removed 4 bases from V and 4 bases from J; the gene matches leave 2 bases unexplained.